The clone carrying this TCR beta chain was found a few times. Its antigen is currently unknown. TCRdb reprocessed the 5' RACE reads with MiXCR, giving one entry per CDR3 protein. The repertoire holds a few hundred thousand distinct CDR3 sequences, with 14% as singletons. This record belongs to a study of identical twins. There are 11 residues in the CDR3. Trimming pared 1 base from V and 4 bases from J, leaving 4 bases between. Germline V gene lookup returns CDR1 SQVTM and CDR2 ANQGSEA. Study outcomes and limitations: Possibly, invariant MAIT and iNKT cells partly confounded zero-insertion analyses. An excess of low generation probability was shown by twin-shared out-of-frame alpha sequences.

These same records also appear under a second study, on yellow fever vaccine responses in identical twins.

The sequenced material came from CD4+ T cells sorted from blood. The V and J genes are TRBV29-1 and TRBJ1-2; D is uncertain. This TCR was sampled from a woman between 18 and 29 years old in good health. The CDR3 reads CSVEGGYGYTF. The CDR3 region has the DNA TGCAGCGTTGAAGGGGGCTATGGCTACACCTTC.